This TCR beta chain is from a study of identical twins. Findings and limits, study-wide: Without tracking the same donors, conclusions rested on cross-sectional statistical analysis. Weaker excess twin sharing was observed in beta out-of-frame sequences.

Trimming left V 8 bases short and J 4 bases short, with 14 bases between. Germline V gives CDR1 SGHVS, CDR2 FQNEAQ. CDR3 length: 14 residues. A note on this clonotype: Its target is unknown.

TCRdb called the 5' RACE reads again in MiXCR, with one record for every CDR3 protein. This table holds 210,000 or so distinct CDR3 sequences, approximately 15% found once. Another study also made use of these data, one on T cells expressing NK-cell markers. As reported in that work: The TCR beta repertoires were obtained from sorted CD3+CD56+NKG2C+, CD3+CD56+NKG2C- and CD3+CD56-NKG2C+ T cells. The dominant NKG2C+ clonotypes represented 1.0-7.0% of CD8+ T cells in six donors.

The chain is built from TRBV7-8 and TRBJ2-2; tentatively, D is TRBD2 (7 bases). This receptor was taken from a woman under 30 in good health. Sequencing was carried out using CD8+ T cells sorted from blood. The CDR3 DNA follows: TGTGCCAGCGGCCCCGGGGGGCTCACCGGGGAGCTGTTTTTT. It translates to CASGPGGLTGELFF.